The rows below give T cell receptor beta chains drawn from one sample of a study of OX40 agonist ivuxolimab in advanced cancers. Assay used: immunoSEQ multiplex PCR; TCRdb lists only in-frame clones, some missing. The data contain roughly 69,000 clones, 91% of them singletons. The sequencing here drew on CD4+ or CD8+ T cells sorted from blood, taken in a trial of the OX40 agonist ivuxolimab. The receptors stem from an adult with an advanced solid tumor such as melanoma, head and neck, liver or kidney cancer. The CDR3 runs from the conserved cysteine through the conserved F or W. D genes are given only for firm matches. Clone size, where shown, is once, few, many, or a class for clones that have expanded.

>TRBV30|NA|TRBJ1-3|once
CAWSPSGNTIYF
TGTGCCTGGAGTCCCTCTGGAAACACCATATATTTT
>TRBV6-1|NA|TRBJ2-3|NA
CASTEGPGSTDTQYF
TGTGCCAGCACCGAAGGACCGGGGAGCACAGATACGCAGTATTTT
>TRBV2|NA|TRBJ1-2|NA
CASRRDGSYGYTF
TGTGCCAGCAGACGGGACGGATCCTATGGCTACACCTTC
>TRBV30|NA|TRBJ2-3|NA
CAWSVGGKVDTQYF
TGTGCCTGGAGTGTAGGTGGGAAGGTCGATACGCAGTATTTT
>TRBV2|NA|TRBJ1-5|NA
CASRVRSNQPQHF
TGTGCCAGCAGGGTCCGCTCCAATCAGCCCCAGCATTTT
>TRBV7-9|NA|TRBJ2-1|NA
CASSLTVYNEQFF
TGTGCCAGCAGCCTTACTGTATACAATGAGCAGTTCTTC
>TRBV30|TRBD1|TRBJ2-4|NA
CAWSQRGQAAKNIQYF
TGTGCCTGGAGTCAAAGGGGGCAGGCGGCCAAAAACATTCAGTACTTC
>TRBV6-6|TRBD1|TRBJ1-1|NA
CASSIFQGVNTEAFF
TGTGCCAGCAGCATTTTCCAGGGGGTTAACACTGAAGCTTTCTTT
>TRBV5-1|NA|TRBJ2-3|NA
CASSPRDRWADTQYF
TGCGCCAGCAGCCCCCGGGACCGCTGGGCGGATACGCAGTATTTT
>TRBV19|NA|TRBJ2-5|once
CASSVGGVVVETQYF
TGTGCCAGTAGTGTCGGCGGGGTGGTTGTGGAGACCCAGTACTTC
>TRBV27|TRBD2|TRBJ2-5|NA
CASSWGGSETQYF
TGTGCCAGCAGCTGGGGGGGTTCAGAGACCCAGTACTTC
>TRBV6-5|NA|TRBJ2-5|NA
CASSYNGAQYF
TGTGCCAGCAGTTATAACGGGGCCCAGTACTTC
>TRBV29-1|NA|TRBJ1-2|NA
CSVEYRSLGGYTF
TGCAGCGTCGAATACAGGAGCCTAGGTGGCTACACCTTC
>TRBV2|NA|TRBJ1-2|NA
CASSETWDYGYTF
TGTGCCAGCAGTGAAACTTGGGACTATGGCTACACCTTC
>TRBV5-1|TRBD1|TRBJ2-5|NA
CASSLRPRQGAEETQYF
TGCGCCAGCAGCTTGCGCCCCCGACAGGGGGCCGAAGAGACCCAGTACTTC
>TRBV5-4|NA|TRBJ2-7|NA
CASRPRAGVDEQYF
TGTGCCAGCAGACCCAGGGCCGGGGTAGACGAGCAGTACTTC
>TRBV6-1|NA|TRBJ1-5|NA
CASSEAGGEYQPQHF
TGTGCCAGCAGTGAAGCGGGGGGCGAGTATCAGCCCCAGCATTTT
>TRBV19|TRBD1|TRBJ1-1|NA
CASSKTGVNTEAFF
TGTGCCAGTAGTAAAACAGGGGTGAACACTGAAGCTTTCTTT
>TRBV5-1|TRBD1|TRBJ2-7|NA
CATSKGTEVSYEQYF
TGCGCCACCTCAAAGGGGACAGAAGTCTCCTACGAGCAGTACTTC
>TRBV5-1|TRBD2|TRBJ2-7|NA
CASSPGTRAIYEQYF
TGCGCCAGCAGCCCCGGGACTAGAGCGATCTACGAGCAGTACTTC
>TRBV18|TRBD2|TRBJ2-3|NA
CASSPPASGLRPDTQYF
TGTGCCAGCTCACCACCAGCTAGCGGCCTTCGGCCGGATACGCAGTATTTT
>TRBV7-9|NA|TRBJ1-4|NA
CASSLLEGQQPEKLFF
TGTGCCAGCAGCTTATTGGAAGGACAACAACCCGAAAAACTGTTTTTT
>TRBV21-1|NA|TRBJ1-1|NA
CASRFYIQGTRGMNTEAFF
TGTGCCAGCCGGTTTTACATTCAGGGCACTAGGGGTATGAACACTGAAGCTTTCTTT
>TRBV6-1|NA|TRBJ2-1|once
CASRGSDFVQFF
TGTGCCAGCCGGGGGTCTGACTTTGTGCAGTTCTTC
>TRBV7-3|NA|TRBJ2-3|NA
CASSPGPDTQYF
TGTGCCAGCAGCCCAGGGCCAGATACGCAGTATTTT
>TRBV4-1|TRBD1|TRBJ1-2|NA
CASSHRQGGGIYGYTF
TGCGCCAGCAGCCACCGACAAGGGGGCGGTATCTATGGCTACACCTTC
>TRBV5-1|TRBD2|TRBJ2-3|NA
CASGTKGTDTQYF
TGCGCCAGCGGGACTAAAGGCACAGATACGCAGTATTTT
>TRBV11-2|TRBD1|TRBJ1-1|NA
CASSLSDRGLGAFF
TGTGCCAGCAGCTTATCCGACAGGGGACTAGGAGCTTTCTTT
>TRBV5-6|NA|TRBJ2-3|NA
CASSLGQDTDTQYF
TGTGCCAGCAGCTTGGGCCAGGACACAGATACGCAGTATTTT